This record covers a single T cell receptor (beta chain). The data were obtained in a study of blood T cell repertoires in COVID-19. About the study: Samples came from the United States, Italy and Spain, spanning acute and convalescent COVID-19.

Original processing methods: Estimated nucleated cell counts came from reference gene primer amplification. The repertoire was sequenced with immunoSEQ multiplex PCR; TCRdb's copy has only in-frame clones and lacks some. The DNA was the basis for D and trimming; V, J and clone size are from that table. The top ten hold 7% to 7.5% of the sample, which has 200,000 to 250,000 clones, around 87% seen once. The length of the CDR3 is 16 residues. Trimming pared 5 bases from V and 2 bases from J, leaving 19 bases between. The germline gives CDR1 MNHEY, CDR2 SMNVEV (reference sequence). The J gene is TRBJ2-7, the V gene TRBV27; possibly TRBD2 for D (6 bases). Sequenced: PBMCs or T cells enriched from blood (not recorded which). This TCR came from a man under 40 in a cohort exposed to, infected with or recovered from COVID-19 (not recorded which). CDR3 sequence (DNA): TGTGCCAGCAGTCTAGCTTCGTTTAGCGGTGCCTACGAGCAGTACTTC. This codes for CASSLASFSGAYEQYF.